A single TCR beta chain is shown here with its context. The target antigen is unknown. This CDR3 spans 13 amino acids. V shed 2 bases and J shed 1 base, with 7 bases lying between them. CDR1 and CDR2 from the germline V gene are SGHTS and YDEGEE. These data come from a study of T cells after yellow fever vaccination. Study in general: Any fraction with a low cell number was prepared using SMART-Seq v4 Ultra Low Input.

A process of 5'RACE template switching, which added a universal primer site and UMIs, was used to make TCR cDNA. A single record per CDR3 protein comes from TCRdb applying MiXCR to the 5' RACE reads. The repertoire includes 350,000 to 550,000 distinct CDR3 sequences, roughly 20% of them detected once, and roughly a sixth sits in the top ten. Findings of the study overall: Though it reached lower strength, the secondary response hit its peak faster, day 5 versus 15. Abundant clonotypes from the bulk population could have been carried over as contaminants into FACS-sorted repertoires.

The sequence derives from a man aged 18 to 30 who received the YFV17D yellow fever vaccine. J is TRBJ2-7 and V is TRBV5-8; unclear D gene. The sample consisted of PBMCs, taken before the yellow fever booster vaccination. The CDR3 DNA follows: TGTGCCAGCAGCTTCCGACATTCCTACGAGCAGTACGTC. It translates to CASSFRHSYEQYV.